This T cell receptor beta chain was observed in a study of Ad26.COV2.S vaccination and SARS-CoV-2 variants. Study-level findings and limits: Once vaccination had occurred, spike-specific CD8+ and CD4+ T cell responses reportedly showed substantial breadth.

CDR1 SNHLY and CDR2 FYNNEI come from the germline V gene. Trimming cost V 8 bases and J 9 bases, with 20 bases left between them. The CDR3 has 15 residues. A remark on this clone: The antigen is undetermined.

Assay used: immunoSEQ multiplex PCR; TCRdb lists only in-frame clones, some missing. The data show approximately 400,000 clones, 70% to 90% seen once. The treatment: over 15 received Ad26.COV2.S at low or high dose, single or two shots; about five received placebo; per-sample allocation not given. Vaccine and placebo recipients were sampled on day 63 after the first injection. The administered vaccine (an Ad26 vector) expressed Wuhan-strain SARS-CoV-2 spike. Sequenced here: peripheral blood, sampled in a trial of Ad26.COV2.S vaccine versus placebo. V gene TRBV2 combines with J gene TRBJ1-6; unclear D gene. This sequence was found in a person aged 18 to 65 who received the Ad26.COV2.S COVID-19 vaccine or a placebo. The CDR3 sequence: CASEREGRIGSPLHF. CDR3 bases: TGTGCCAGCGAGAGGGAAGGGAGGATAGGTTCACCCCTCCACTTT.